This T cell receptor beta chain was retrieved from a study of blood T cell repertoires in COVID-19. Across the whole study: Whether acute or convalescent, the COVID-19 samples came from the United States, Italy and Spain. Sample material is recorded as cDNA or gDNA derived from T cells, B-cell-depleted T cells, or PBMCs.

There are 15 residues in the CDR3. Germline values: CDR1 SGHTA, CDR2 FQGNSA. V shed 1 base and J shed 9 bases, with 19 bases lying between them. Per the authors' pipeline: Cell counts per sample came from amplifying reference gene primers. Sequencing was performed with immunoSEQ multiplex PCR; in TCRdb, only in-frame clones are kept and a portion is missing. V, J and clone size are those of that table, while D and trimming were read from the DNA. Seen here are about 270,000 clones, around 82% observed once, and the top ten hold less than 4%. This receptor was identified in a woman between 18 and 29 years old with acute or convalescent COVID-19. The sequenced sample consisted of peripheral blood. This sequence joins TRBV7-2 and TRBJ2-7; D might be TRBD2 (7 bases). The CDR3 sequence is CASSLEASRGAGQYF. The CDR3 nucleotides read TGTGCCAGCAGCTTAGAAGCAAGTCGGGGGGCCGGGCAGTACTTC.